Sequencing of this TCR beta chain was carried out in a study of early T cells in non-severe SARS-CoV-2 infection. In the study overall: From unsorted whole blood, bulk RNA was sequenced, and the chains remained unpaired. Points from the study as a whole: In VDJdb matching, anti-spike CD8 responses were favored while private and CD4 specificities went missing.

This clonotype has just a few counts. The antigen remains unidentified. V was shortened by 0 bases and J by 7 bases, with 11 bases between the two germline ends. The CDR3 extends over 13 amino acids. Germline CDR1 is SGHRS and CDR2 is YFSETQ. The protocol attached unique molecular identifiers to individual cDNA molecules. Each CDR3 protein gets one entry after TCRdb re-called the 5' RACE reads with MiXCR. The sample lists approximately 73,000 distinct CDR3 sequences; approximately 10% were seen once. This sequence originates from an adult who was a healthcare worker with PCR-confirmed SARS-CoV-2 infection or an uninfected control (not recorded which). Specimen: whole blood. The chain carries TRBV5-1 and TRBJ2-7, with D perhaps TRBD2 (5 bases). Written as DNA, the CDR3 is TGCGCCAGCAGCTTGGAGACCCCGGGAGAGCAGTACTTC. Translated: CASSLETPGEQYF.